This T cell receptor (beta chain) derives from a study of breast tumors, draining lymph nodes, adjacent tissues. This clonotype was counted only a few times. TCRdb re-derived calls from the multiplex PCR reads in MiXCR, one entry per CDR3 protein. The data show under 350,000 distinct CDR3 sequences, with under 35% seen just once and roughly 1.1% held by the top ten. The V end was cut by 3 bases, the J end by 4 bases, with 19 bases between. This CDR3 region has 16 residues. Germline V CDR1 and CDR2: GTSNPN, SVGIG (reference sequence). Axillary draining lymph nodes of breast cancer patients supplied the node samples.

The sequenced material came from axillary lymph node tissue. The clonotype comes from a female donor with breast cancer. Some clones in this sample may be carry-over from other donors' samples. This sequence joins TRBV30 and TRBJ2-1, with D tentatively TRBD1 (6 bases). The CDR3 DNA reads TGTGCCTGGAGGGAGAGGGGTAGGGGGTTGTACAATGAGCAGTTCTTC. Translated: CAWRERGRGLYNEQFF.